This is a list of T cell receptor beta chains from one sample in a study of blood T cell repertoires in COVID-19. Measured with immunoSEQ multiplex PCR; TCRdb has only the in-frame clones, and not every one. The data contain 250,000 to 350,000 clones, 86% of them singletons. Sequenced material: peripheral blood. Receptors were obtained from a young woman who had recovered from COVID-19. Both conserved end residues are part of each CDR3. D genes are given only for firm matches. A clone size is listed for some rows: how often the clone was seen (once, few, many), or a class if it is expanded.

clone_size j_call v_call d_call cdr3_nt cdr3_aa
NA TRBJ2-3 TRBV19 TRBD1 TGTGCCAGCCAAGCCTGGGCAGGGGGCCTCACAGATACGCAGTATTTT CASQAWAGGLTDTQYF
NA TRBJ1-2 TRBV3-1/TRBV3-2 TRBD1 TGTGCCAGCAGCCAAGTTGGGACAGATGGCTACACCTTC CASSQVGTDGYTF
NA TRBJ2-3 TRBV24-1 TRBD2 TGTGCCACCAGTGATTTAGCTAGCGGGAACTCAGATACGCAGTATTTT CATSDLASGNSDTQYF
NA TRBJ1-2 TRBV7-9 TRBD1 TGTGCCAGCAGCCCTCCGGGACAGGGGGCGGTGGGTGGCTACACCTTC CASSPPGQGAVGGYTF
NA TRBJ1-4 TRBV6-1 TRBD1 TGTGCCAGCAGTGAACCGGGACAGGGGCTGGAAAAACTGTTTTTT CASSEPGQGLEKLFF
NA TRBJ2-1 TRBV7-9 TRBD2 TGTGCCAGCAGCTTAATTAGCGGGAGCTCCTACAATGAGCAGTTCTTC CASSLISGSSYNEQFF
once TRBJ1-1 TRBV3-1/TRBV3-2 NA TGTGCCAGCAGCTCCCCTCCCAACACTGAAGCTTTCTTT CASSSPPNTEAFF
NA TRBJ2-7 TRBV7-9 NA TGTGCCAGCAGCTTAAGCCCCGCCGGCAGGGCGGATTACGAGCAGTACTTC CASSLSPAGRADYEQYF
few TRBJ2-6 TRBV6-6 NA TGTGCCAGCAACCACGAGGGTGCTGGGGCCAACGTCCTGACTTTC CASNHEGAGANVLTF
NA TRBJ2-2 TRBV18 TRBD1 TGTGCCAGCTCACTATTCACACCGGGACAGAGTAACACCGGGGAGCTGTTTTTT CASSLFTPGQSNTGELFF
NA TRBJ1-4 TRBV28 TRBD1 TGTGCCAGCAGTCGCGAAGGGGGCAGGGGTGAAAAACTGTTTTTT CASSREGGRGEKLFF
NA TRBJ1-4 TRBV5-4 TRBD1 TGTGCCAGCAGCCGAAACGCTCCGGGACAGGGGGGGGCAACTAATGAAAAACTGTTTTTT CASSRNAPGQGGATNEKLFF
NA TRBJ1-6 TRBV4-1 TRBD1 TGCGCCAGCAGCCAAGAAACTGAGGGGGCTCTAGGGAATTCACCCCTCCACTTT CASSQETEGALGNSPLHF
NA TRBJ2-7 TRBV28 TRBD1 TGTGCCAGCCGAGCCTCGACAGGGGTCGAGCAGTACTTC CASRASTGVEQYF
NA TRBJ2-7 TRBV7-9 TRBD1 TGTGCCAGCAGCTCTACAGGGGGCCCTTCCTACGAGCAGTACTTC CASSSTGGPSYEQYF
NA TRBJ1-2 TRBV5-1 NA TGCGCCAGCAGGGTCGGGGGAGACGGCTACACCTTC CASRVGGDGYTF
NA TRBJ2-7 TRBV4-1 NA TGCGCCAGCAGCCAAGGGGCAGGTGGAGAGCAGTACTTC CASSQGAGGEQYF
NA TRBJ2-2 TRBV10-3 NA TGTGCCAGCAATTACGACAGGTTGGCCGGGGAGCTGTTTTTT CASNYDRLAGELFF
NA TRBJ2-7 TRBV9 NA TGTGCCAGCAGCGTTGGCGGATCCTACGAGCAGTACTTC CASSVGGSYEQYF
NA TRBJ1-4 TRBV5-5 TRBD1 TGTGCCAGCAGCTTGGGAGGGACAGGTAATGAAAAACTGTTTTTT CASSLGGTGNEKLFF
NA TRBJ1-1 TRBV3-1/TRBV3-2 NA TGTGCCAGCAGCCAACAGACAAACACTGAAGCTTTCTTT CASSQQTNTEAFF
few TRBJ1-1 TRBV7-9 NA TGTGCCACCGGAGGACGGCAGAACACTGAAGCTTTCTTT CATGGRQNTEAFF
NA TRBJ2-3 TRBV16 NA TGTGCCAGCAGCCCTACCGGGAGCACAGATACGCAGTATTTT CASSPTGSTDTQYF
NA TRBJ2-7 TRBV3-1/TRBV3-2 NA TGTGCCAGCAGCCAAGGACAGAGCATCGAGCAGTACTTC CASSQGQSIEQYF
once TRBJ2-1 TRBV28 NA TGTGCCAGCAGACGGGGTATTTCCTACAATGAGCAGTTCTTC CASRRGISYNEQFF
NA TRBJ2-7 TRBV27 TRBD1 TGTGCCAGCAGTGCGGGACAGGCCTACGAGCAGTACTTC CASSAGQAYEQYF
once TRBJ2-3 TRBV28 NA TGTGCCAGCAGTTCAGGGGGGAGATGGTTCACAGATACGCAGTATTTT CASSSGGRWFTDTQYF
NA TRBJ2-1 TRBV27 NA TGTGCCAGCCGGGAGATAGCCTACAATGAGCAGTTCTTC CASREIAYNEQFF
NA TRBJ2-6 TRBV9 TRBD1 TGTGCCAGCACCCCAACAGGGGCTGGGGCCAACGTCCTGACTTTC CASTPTGAGANVLTF
NA TRBJ2-3 TRBV7-9 TRBD2 TGTGCCAGCAGCTTCCCTAGCGGGGGAGCTACTAGCACAGATACGCAGTATTTT CASSFPSGGATSTDTQYF
NA TRBJ2-1 TRBV5-8 NA TGTGCCAGCAGCCCGGCGGTCAACAATGAGCAGTTCTTC CASSPAVNNEQFF
NA TRBJ1-1 TRBV7-9 NA TGTGCCAGCAGCTTACAGGGGAGTAACACTGAAGCTTTCTTT CASSLQGSNTEAFF
NA TRBJ2-7 TRBV6-6 TRBD1 TGTGCCAGCAGTCACGTCGGACAGGGGGTGTACGAGCAGTACTTC CASSHVGQGVYEQYF
NA TRBJ2-1 TRBV7-4 TRBD2 TGTGCCAGCAGCGGCAGACTAGCGGGAGAAGATGAGCAGTTCTTC CASSGRLAGEDEQFF
NA TRBJ2-3 TRBV4-2 TRBD1 TGTGCCAGCAGCCAGGGCGGGCAGGGGGCAGATACGCAGTATTTT CASSQGGQGADTQYF
NA TRBJ2-3 TRBV4-1 NA TGCGCCAGCAGTCAATGGCCAATCACAGATACGCAGTATTTT CASSQWPITDTQYF
NA TRBJ2-1 TRBV2 NA TGTGCCAGCAGCGCAAGGGTGGCAGGGGAAGAGCAGTTCTTC CASSARVAGEEQFF
NA TRBJ2-7 TRBV6-5 NA TGTGCCAGCAGTTACGAGGGGGGGTCCTACGAGCAGTACTTC CASSYEGGSYEQYF
NA TRBJ2-5 TRBV19 NA TGTGCCACCTCGCCCCTGACTACCGGGGATTATGAGACCCAGTACTTC CATSPLTTGDYETQYF
NA TRBJ2-2 TRBV25-1 TRBD1 TGTGCCAGCAGTGATTCATCCTCAGGGGGCCCGAACACCGGGGAGCTGTTTTTT CASSDSSSGGPNTGELFF
few TRBJ2-5 TRBV28 TRBD2 TGTGCCAGCAGCGGTAGCGGGAGGACTCAAGAGACCCAGTACTTC CASSGSGRTQETQYF
NA TRBJ2-7 TRBV5-4 NA TGTGCCAGCAGCCTAGGACATGTTTACGAGCAGTACTTC CASSLGHVYEQYF
NA TRBJ2-7 TRBV10-2 TRBD1 TGCGCCAGCAGTGAGCCCGGACAGGGAGGCTACGAGCAGTACTTC CASSEPGQGGYEQYF
NA TRBJ2-3 TRBV28 NA TGTGCCACCAAATGGGGCGGCACAGATACGCAGTATTTT CATKWGGTDTQYF
once TRBJ1-2 TRBV28 NA TGTGCCAGCAGTTTACAGTATGGCTACACCTTC CASSLQYGYTF
NA TRBJ2-3 TRBV10-3 TRBD1 TGTGCCAGTTACAGGGGTATAATGGGCACAGATACGCAGTATTTT CASYRGIMGTDTQYF
NA TRBJ1-2 TRBV2 NA TGTGCCAGCCGTCAAACCCCCGATAAGGGCGGGTACTATGGCTACACCTTC CASRQTPDKGGYYGYTF
NA TRBJ2-1 TRBV19 NA TGTGCCAGTAGTCCCCGGGTGGGTAGCGGTATTTACAATGAGCAGTTCTTC CASSPRVGSGIYNEQFF
NA TRBJ2-1 TRBV7-2 NA TGTGCCAGCAGCTTAGCACTTTCAAATGAGCAGTTCTTC CASSLALSNEQFF
NA TRBJ1-4 TRBV2 NA TGTGCCAGCATAGAGAGGGGGGGGCTGAAACTGTTTTTT CASIERGGLKLFF
NA TRBJ1-1 TRBV11-2 TRBD1 TGTGCCAGCAGCCGACAGGGGTTAACTGAAGCTTTCTTT CASSRQGLTEAFF
NA TRBJ2-7 TRBV28 NA TGTGCCAGCAGTTTATCCCGAGCAGGGTCAGACGAGCAGTACTTC CASSLSRAGSDEQYF
NA TRBJ2-5 TRBV29-1 TRBD1 TGCAGCGTTACGACAGGGGCTACCCAAGAGACCCAGTACTTC CSVTTGATQETQYF